The next 3 T cell receptor beta chains were all read from a single sample in a study of tumor and adjacent non-tumor tissue in lung cancer. The library came from three nested PCR rounds adapted from ARM-PCR protocols. TCRdb used MiXCR to reprocess the multiplex PCR reads, holding one entry per CDR3 protein. The sample has about 82,000 distinct CDR3 sequences; roughly 80% are singletons. RNA was extracted from bulk tissue without any cell sorting. The sequencing input was lung tumor tissue. The receptors stem from a woman between 50 and 59 years old with non-small cell lung cancer.

On this clonotype: The junction does not match germline at one end; this may be a read error. The V gene is TRBV7-9, the J gene TRBJ2-1; D uncertain. CDR1 is SEHNR, CDR2 FQNEAQ, per germline (reference sequence). The CDR3 sequence is 13 residues long. The CDR3 nucleotides are TGTGTCAGCAGCTTAAAGTCTCTCGATGAGCAGTTCTTC. This encodes CVSSLKSLDEQFF.

V and J are TRBV28 and TRBJ1-2; D ambiguous. The length of the CDR3 is 15 residues. Germline-derived CDR1 and CDR2 are MDHEN and SYDVKM. V lost 4 bases and J lost 10, with 22 bases in between. CDR3 in amino acids: CASSSPAGVTHDYTF. The CDR3 DNA sequence: TGTGCCAGCAGTTCCCCGGCCGGGGTTACACATGACTACACCTTC.

The chain uses TRBV6-6 and TRBJ2-5; tentative D call: TRBD1 (5 bases). The CDR3 has 15 residues. Deletions cut 4 bases from V and 7 bases from J, with 19 bases between. Per the germline V gene, CDR1 is MNHNY and CDR2 is SVGAGI (reference sequence). The CDR3 here is CASSSQMAARGTQYF. CDR3 in DNA: TGTGCCAGCAGTTCCCAAATGGCGGCTAGGGGGACCCAGTACTTC.